The 18 T cell receptor beta chains below all came from one sample that was sequenced in a study of shared clonotypes between healthy human individuals. Measured with immunoSEQ multiplex PCR; TCRdb has only the in-frame clones, and not every one. The data show roughly 2 million clones, roughly 95% seen once. Sequences were obtained from naive CD4+ T cells sorted from blood. Subset described: CD45RA+ positively selected. The receptors come from a man in his late teens or twenties in good health.

V usage is TRBV4-3 and J usage is TRBJ2-4; 11 nucleotides agree with TRBD1. Germline V gene sequence: CDR1 LGHNA, CDR2 YSLEER. Trimming took 0 bases from V and 3 from J; bases not matched to a gene: 10. The CDR3 covers 19 residues. The CDR3 protein is CASSQEWEPGQGVKNIQYF. The CDR3 DNA reads TGCGCCAGCAGCCAAGAATGGGAACCGGGACAGGGGGTCAAAAACATTCAGTACTTC.

CDR3 sequence reads: CSVGWTGVTMNTEAFF. CDR3 bases: TGCAGCGTTGGATGGACAGGGGTAACGATGAACACTGAAGCTTTCTTT. This chain joins TRBV29-1 and TRBJ1-1; 9 positions match TRBD1. With V trimmed by 4 bases and J by 0 bases, 9 bases remained unmatched. Per germline, CDR1 SQVTM and CDR2 ANQGSEA. The CDR3 consists of 16 residues.

This rearrangement joins TRBV7-6 to TRBJ1-6; TRBD1 aligns across 9 bases. The CDR3 has 13 residues. V dropped 1 base and J dropped 14; count of bases not matched to a gene: 3. Germline loops: CDR1 SGHVS, CDR2 FNYEAQ. In DNA, the CDR3 is TGTGCCAGCAGCTTAGGGACAGGGGACACCCTCCACTTT. This codes for CASSLGTGDTLHF.

This clone was seen a single time. The chain combines TRBV10-3 with TRBJ2-1; D perhaps matches TRBD2 (6 bases). Germline V CDR1 and CDR2: ENHRY, SYGVKD. Trimming stripped 5 bases from V and 6 bases from J, with 20 bases between. The CDR3 contains 16 residues. This CDR3 is CAISLTAGSSGNEQFF. CDR3 DNA sequence: TGTGCCATCAGTCTTACAGCGGGCTCATCGGGCAATGAGCAGTTCTTC.

This chain joins TRBV11-3 and TRBJ2-5; 7 bases align to TRBD1. Germline loops: CDR1 SGHNT, CDR2 YENEEA. J gave up 5 bases and V 4 bases, and 1 base lay outside the gene matches. The length of the CDR3 is 12 residues. The CDR3 loop is CASSSDRETQYF. For the CDR3, the DNA is TGTGCCAGCAGCTCGGACAGGGAGACCCAGTACTTC.

V and J are TRBV30 and TRBJ2-1, with 9 bases lining up with TRBD1. The ends lost 1 base at V and 4 bases at J; junction bases unmatched: 8. Germline assignment: CDR1 GTSNPN and CDR2 SVGIG (reference sequence). CDR3 length equals 16 residues. Written as DNA, the CDR3 is TGTGCCTGGAGTGCGATACCGGGACAGGGTTACAATGAGCAGTTCTTC. Translating gives CAWSAIPGQGYNEQFF.

The genes are TRBV11-1 and TRBJ2-5; D perhaps matches TRBD2 (5 bases). Germline CDR1 SGHAT, CDR2 FQDESV (reference sequence). With 5 bases removed from V and 4 bases from J, the gap between germline ends came to 17 bases. The CDR3 runs 15 residues. The CDR3 sequence: CASSPGREEGETQYF. The CDR3 DNA reads TGTGCCAGCAGCCCGGGCCGTGAAGAGGGAGAGACCCAGTACTTC.

The chain joins TRBV5-4 to TRBJ2-7; possibly TRBD1 or TRBD2 for D (5 bases each). V was trimmed by 4 bases and J by 8 bases, leaving 22 bases between them. CDR1 and CDR2 (germline): SGHNT, YYREEE (reference sequence). The CDR3 totals 15 residues. Here the CDR3 reads CASSLGTAPYEKQYF. CDR3 nucleotides: TGTGCCAGCAGCCTAGGGACGGCACCCTACGAAAAGCAGTACTTC.

The rearrangement links TRBV4-3 to TRBJ2-7; possible D gene TRBD1, 5 bases. Germline V lookup: CDR1 LGHNA, CDR2 YSLEER. Deletions cut 0 bases from V and 4 bases from J, with 16 bases between. This CDR3 has 16 amino acids. The CDR3 bases are TGCGCCAGCAGCCAAGATACGCCAGGTCCAGGGTACGAGCAGTACTTC. This sequence encodes CASSQDTPGPGYEQYF.

J is TRBJ1-6 and V is TRBV12-5; D is ambiguous. CDR1 and CDR2 from the germline V gene are LGHNT and FRNRAP. There are 12 residues in the CDR3. V dropped 7 bases and J dropped 5 bases, with 6 bases sitting between them. The CDR3 reads CASAIDNSPLHF. CDR3 bases: TGTGCTAGTGCCATTGATAATTCACCCCTCCACTTT.

This chain connects TRBV5-1 to TRBJ1-1, with TRBD1 as a possible D gene (5 bases). V lost 6 bases and J 2 bases, leaving 14 bases between the germline ends. Germline loops: CDR1 SGHRS, CDR2 YFSETQ. The CDR3 extends over 14 amino acids. CDR3 nucleotides: TGCGCCAGCACCATCGACAGTCCTAACACTGAAGCTTTCTTT. Translating gives CASTIDSPNTEAFF.

The chain links TRBV2 to TRBJ2-1; D perhaps matches TRBD1 (5 bases). This CDR3 region has 11 residues. The V gene lost 6 bases and the J gene lost 13 bases, with 13 bases spanning the gap. In germline, CDR1 is SNHLY, CDR2 FYNNEI. CDR3: CASRAQGDQFF. For the CDR3, the DNA is TGTGCCAGCAGGGCCCAGGGTGATCAGTTCTTC.

The V call is TRBV19, the J call TRBJ2-7; no clear D. This CDR3 is 14 amino acids long. Germline V gene sequence: CDR1 LNHDA, CDR2 SQIVND (reference sequence). Trimming removed 4 bases from V and 0 bases from J, with 10 bases in between. In DNA form, the CDR3 reads TGTGCCAGTAGTACCAGCCTGAGCTCCTACGAGCAGTACTTC. Amino acids: CASSTSLSSYEQYF.

The chain couples TRBV6-5 to TRBJ2-5; the match to TRBD2 covers 10 bases. Germline lookup yields CDR1 MNHEY and CDR2 SVGAGI. Germline trimming cut 4 bases from V and 2 bases from J; bases unmatched to any gene: 4. The CDR3 has 15 amino acids. The CDR3 DNA sequence: TGTGCCAGCAGTTCCGTAGCGGGAGGTCAAGAGACCCAGTACTTC. It is translated as CASSSVAGGQETQYF.

DNA of the CDR3: TGTGCCAGCATTCCCAGGTGGGAGGGAACCGGGGAGCTGTTTTTT. Its protein product is CASIPRWEGTGELFF. This chain links TRBV6-5 with TRBJ2-2; TRBD2 aligns across 7 bases. This CDR3 has 15 residues. Germline V gene data show CDR1 as MNHEY and CDR2 as SVGAGI. V was clipped by 7 bases and J by 5 bases; unmatched bases: 10.

The V call is TRBV6-1, the J call TRBJ1-2; 10 nucleotides line up with TRBD1. CDR3 length: 13 residues. V lost 8 bases to trimming and J lost 6 bases; unmatched junction nucleotides: 6. Germline V gene sequence: CDR1 MNHNS, CDR2 SASEGT. The CDR3 here is CASFMGTGDGYTF. The CDR3 nucleotides read TGTGCCAGCTTCATGGGGACAGGGGATGGCTACACCTTC.

V gene TRBV9 combines with J gene TRBJ1-1; D is possibly TRBD1 (5 bases). CDR1 is SGDLS and CDR2 is YYNGEE in the germline V gene. Between the trimmed V and J ends, which lost 4 bases and 1 base, there was a span of 11 bases. This CDR3 spans 14 amino acids. The CDR3 is CASSPTGGNTEAFF. The CDR3 DNA is TGTGCCAGCAGCCCTACTGGGGGGAACACTGAAGCTTTCTTT.

The chain is built from TRBV7-2 and TRBJ2-5; possibly TRBD2 for D (6 bases). V dropped 1 base and J dropped 5 bases, with 17 bases sitting between them. Germline CDR1 and CDR2: SGHTA and FQGNSA. This CDR3 has 16 residues. The CDR3 spells CASSLGRTSSQETQYF. The CDR3 DNA reads as TGTGCCAGCAGCTTAGGCCGAACTAGCAGCCAGGAGACCCAGTACTTC.